The entry below describes one T cell receptor (beta chain). The antigen is unknown. Per germline, CDR1 SGHAT and CDR2 FQNNGV. V lost 2 bases to trimming and J lost 6 bases, with 14 bases between them. This CDR3 is 15 amino acids long. In the PCR, 60 Vbeta and 13 Jbeta primers were used. Profiled with immunoSEQ multiplex PCR; TCRdb holds only in-frame clones, not every one. The sample shows roughly 130,000 clones, about three quarters of them seen only once. This sample is part of a study of cytomegalovirus exposure and HLA in healthy donors. Study-wide background: Among roughly 180 million T cells, an earlier analysis found about 100 million unique TCR beta sequences. Ancestry clustering placed about 80% of 350 to 500 genotyped donors in the Caucasian-associated cluster.

General study results and limits: Analyzed later, association rates of TCRs varied across HLA loci, with DRB1 most and HLA-C fewest. Association with HLA alleles at 0.05 false discovery rate was found for around 17,000 TCR beta sequences in a later analysis.

Sequencing was carried out using PBMCs. The clonotype was recovered from a woman between 40 and 50 years old in good health and CMV-seronegative. The J gene is TRBJ2-1, the V gene TRBV11-2; D possibly corresponds to TRBD2 (5 bases). The CDR3: CASSLREPWANEQFF. In nucleotides, the CDR3 is TGTGCCAGCAGCTTACGGGAACCATGGGCCAATGAGCAGTTCTTC.